Shown below are 21 T cell receptor beta chains from a single sample sequenced in a study of post-analysis software for immune sequencing data. Notes on the study in general: Patients carried several TRBV segments more frequently than controls did, and TRBV5-6, TRBV5-1 and TRBV20-1 were among them.

Each TCR beta cDNA library carried unique molecular identifiers. TCRdb passed the PCR reads through MiXCR, listing each CDR3 protein once. The table lists roughly 800,000 distinct CDR3 sequences, less than 35% of them singletons, with roughly 0.53% in the top ten. What these receptors recognize is not known. Source material: blood. The source of these receptors is a girl under 18 with multiple sclerosis.

This sequence joins TRBV20-1 and TRBJ1-5; D is ambiguous. V was clipped by 0 bases and J by 5 bases, with 14 bases between them. Germline-derived CDR1 and CDR2 are DFQATT and SNEGSKA (reference sequence). The CDR3 spans 15 residues. The DNA of the CDR3 is TGCAGTGCTAGAGACCCGGGCGTTCCAGATCAGCCCCAGCATTTT. The encoded protein is CSARDPGVPDQPQHF.

The chain couples TRBV20-1 to TRBJ2-1, with 7 bases aligning to TRBD1. Judging by the DNA end, TRBJ2-7 fits better; the J call may be wrong. Germline V gene data show CDR1 as DFQATT and CDR2 as SNEGSKA (reference sequence). This CDR3 has 15 amino acids. CDR3 bases: TGCAGTGCTAGGGCCAGGGGGAGCTCCTACAATGAGCAGTACTTC. This codes for CSARARGSSYNEQYF.

The CDR3 DNA is TGCAGCGTCCCCCTACCGGACGGTAACTATGGCTACACCTTC. Translated, it gives CSVPLPDGNYGYTF. The rearrangement links TRBV29-1 to TRBJ1-2; D not certain. Germline CDR1 reads SQVTM; CDR2 reads ANQGSEA. CDR3 length: 14 residues. V was cut by 6 bases and J by 1 base, with 15 bases left in between.

The chain carries TRBV12-3 or TRBV12-4 and TRBJ2-1, with 7 bases identical to TRBD1. V lost 7 bases to trimming and J lost 6 bases; unmatched junction nucleotides: 9. The CDR3 spans 14 residues. CDR3 nucleotide sequence: TGTGCCAGCATCCAAGTCGACAGGGCCAATGAGCAGTTCTTC. This sequence encodes CASIQVDRANEQFF.

Of note for this clonotype: At one boundary the junction diverges from the germline segment, which might be a read error. This chain connects TRBV28 to TRBJ1-6; maybe TRBD1 (5 bases). The CDR3 extends over 14 amino acids. In germline, CDR1 is MDHEN, CDR2 SYDVKM. Here the CDR3 reads CASSSHKGRSPPHF. CDR3 nucleotide sequence: TGTGCCAGCAGTTCTCATAAGGGGCGTTCACCCCCCCACTTT.

In its sample, this clonotype was seen a few times. This chain joins TRBV7-2 and TRBJ2-3; no clear D. Germline lookup yields CDR1 SGHTA and CDR2 FQGNSA. CDR3 length equals 13 residues. Between the trimmed V and J ends, which lost 5 bases and 2 bases, there was a span of 8 bases. The CDR3 loop is CASSTVITDTQYF. In DNA form, the CDR3 reads TGTGCCAGCAGCACCGTCATCACAGATACGCAGTATTTT.

This chain uses TRBV28 with TRBJ2-1, with 7 bases lining up with TRBD2. The CDR3 contains 16 residues. V shed 6 bases and J 10 bases; nucleotides not matched to a gene: 18. Germline-derived CDR1 and CDR2 are MDHEN and SYDVKM. The CDR3 DNA reads as TGTGCCAGCAGCCCTATACCGGGACTGGGAGGGTCGGAGCAGTTCTTC. Its protein product is CASSPIPGLGGSEQFF.

V and J are TRBV20-1 and TRBJ2-1; possibly TRBD2 for D (7 bases). The V and J ends lost 7 bases and 8 bases respectively, with 27 bases between them. The length of the CDR3 is 16 residues. Germline V gives CDR1 DFQATT, CDR2 SNEGSKA (reference sequence). The CDR3, as DNA: TGCAGTGTTAGGAGCGAGGTTGAGGGGGGGCCAGATGAGCAGTTCTTC. Amino acids: CSVRSEVEGGPDEQFF.

V gene TRBV5-1 combines with J gene TRBJ2-1; no clear D. Near its end, the DNA agrees better with TRBJ2-7, so the J call may be wrong. Germline CDR1 is SGHRS and CDR2 is YFSETQ. The CDR3 runs 13 residues. CDR3 loop: CASSSYSYNEQYF. The CDR3 nucleotides read TGCGCCAGCAGCTCATACAGCTACAATGAGCAGTACTTC.

The gene calls are TRBV27 and TRBJ2-7, with 11 bases lining up with TRBD1. CDR1 is MNHEY and CDR2 is SMNVEV in the germline V gene (reference sequence). Trimming cost V 5 bases and J 6 bases; bases outside gene matches: 6. The CDR3 runs 14 residues. The CDR3 sequence: CASSPGTGGPEQYV. The CDR3 nucleotides are TGTGCCAGCAGTCCCGGGACAGGGGGTCCCGAGCAGTACGTC.

This clonotype showed up many times. The rearrangement joins TRBV7-2 to TRBJ2-3; perhaps TRBD2 as D (6 bases). This CDR3 comprises 15 residues. Germline loops: CDR1 SGHTA, CDR2 FQGNSA. V dropped 5 bases and J dropped 6 bases, with 18 bases sitting between them. The CDR3 protein is CASSAEGRPGDTQYF. As DNA, the CDR3 is TGTGCCAGCAGCGCCGAGGGGAGGCCCGGGGATACGCAGTATTTT.

This clonotype was seen a handful of times. V usage is TRBV6-1 and J usage is TRBJ2-3; TRBD2 aligns across 8 bases. The CDR3 runs to 17 residues. Germline V CDR1 and CDR2: MNHNS, SASEGT. V was pared by 4 bases and J by 2 bases, with 11 bases of the junction left unmatched. CDR3 DNA sequence: TGTGCCAGCAGTGCCTATTGGGCGGGAGGTGTCACAGATACGCAGTATTTT. Its protein product is CASSAYWAGGVTDTQYF.

This clonotype was seen a few times. DNA of the CDR3: TGTGCCAGCAGTATTAGGGGGAATGAGCAGTTCTTC. Amino acids: CASSIRGNEQFF. The chain couples TRBV27 to TRBJ2-1; TRBD1 is a possible D gene (6 bases). CDR3 size: 12 residues. The ends were cut back, 5 bases at V and 7 bases at J, with 9 bases in the middle. Germline CDR1 and CDR2: MNHEY and SMNVEV (reference sequence).

Comment on this clonotype: One junction end disagrees with the germline gene, perhaps due to a read error. CDR3 nucleotide sequence: TGCAGCGTAGCACAGGGGGTAGGCAATGAGCAATTCTTC. It codes for CSVAQGVGNEQFF. This sequence joins TRBV29-1 and TRBJ2-1, with TRBD1 identical over 8 bases. This CDR3 region has 13 residues. Germline V gene lookup returns CDR1 SQVTM and CDR2 ANQGSEA.

This sequence joins TRBV20-1 and TRBJ1-6; possible D gene TRBD1, 5 bases. The CDR3 is 12 residues long. The V end was cut by 3 bases, the J end by 7 bases, with 7 bases between. CDR1 is DFQATT and CDR2 is SNEGSKA in the germline V gene (reference sequence). The CDR3 is CSASGGNSPLHF. DNA for the CDR3: TGCAGTGCTAGTGGGGGGAATTCACCCCTCCACTTT.

This chain links TRBV18 with TRBJ1-2, with TRBD1 matching 7 bases. This CDR3 region has 17 residues. Trimming at V came to 4 bases and at J to 4 bases, leaving 15 bases not matched to a gene. Germline CDR1 and CDR2: KGHSH and LQKENI. CDR3 nucleotide sequence: TGTGCCAGCTCACATTCTAAGACAGGGAAGGACTCCTATGGCTACACCTTC. This encodes CASSHSKTGKDSYGYTF.

This clonotype was seen many times. The rearrangement links TRBV4-3 to TRBJ2-7, with TRBD2 identical over 10 bases. The CDR3 runs to 15 residues. After removal of 0 bases from V and 6 bases from J, the junction contained 5 bases not matched to a gene. From germline, CDR1 is LGHNA and CDR2 YSLEER. CDR3 DNA sequence: TGCGCCAGCAGCCAAGACCTAGCGGGAGATCCCGAGCAGTACTTC. Protein: CASSQDLAGDPEQYF.

This rearrangement joins TRBV20-1 to TRBJ2-4; D may be TRBD1 (5 bases). This CDR3 has 13 residues. The germline V gene has CDR1 DFQATT and CDR2 SNEGSKA (reference sequence). V lost 0 bases to trimming and J lost 7 bases, with 10 bases between them. CDR3 region: CSARDSTVNIQYF. Here the CDR3 DNA reads TGCAGTGCTAGAGATTCGACAGTGAACATTCAGTACTTC.

This clonotype was detected a few times. This chain uses TRBV7-6 with TRBJ2-5; perhaps TRBD2 as D (5 bases). Per germline, CDR1 SGHVS and CDR2 FNYEAQ. Trimming removed 1 base at V and 5 bases at J, with 11 bases between. The CDR3 contains 14 residues. CDR3 sequence reads: CASSLESGPETQYF. In DNA, the CDR3 is TGTGCCAGCAGCTTAGAAAGCGGTCCGGAGACCCAGTACTTC.

This clonotype has more than one count but fewer than ten. V usage is TRBV10-3 and J usage is TRBJ1-1, with unresolved D. Germline lookup yields CDR1 ENHRY and CDR2 SYGVKD. The V end lost 10 bases, the J end lost 0 bases, and 12 bases lay between the germline ends. The CDR3 is 13 amino acids. CDR3 nucleotides: TGTGCCACCACCGGCGGGATGAACACTGAAGCTTTCTTT. Amino acid sequence: CATTGGMNTEAFF.

The rearrangement links TRBV4-1 to TRBJ2-1; D possibly corresponds to TRBD2 (6 bases). V shed 4 bases and J shed 0 bases, with 19 bases lying between them. Germline assignment: CDR1 MGHRA and CDR2 YSYEKL. CDR3 length: 18 amino acids. Here the CDR3 reads CASSPQGGGASSYNEQFF. DNA for the CDR3: TGCGCCAGCAGCCCACAAGGAGGCGGGGCCAGCTCCTACAATGAGCAGTTCTTC.